This record concerns one TCR beta chain sequence. The CDR3 totals 16 residues. Trimming cost V 4 bases and J 10 bases; bases outside gene matches: 14. Germline V gives CDR1 SGHRS, CDR2 YFSETQ. Assay used: immunoSEQ multiplex PCR; TCRdb lists only in-frame clones, some missing. The sample lists around 150,000 clones, about 92% occurring once. Followed longitudinally, the Seattle patients had been enrolled during active infection. The sample belongs to a study of blood T cell repertoires in COVID-19. The chain joins TRBV5-1 to TRBJ1-6; 7 bases align to TRBD1. This TCR derives from a man aged 25 to 40 with COVID-19, enrolled during active disease. What was sequenced was peripheral blood. DNA of the CDR3: TGCGCCAGCAGCATCCTTGAGCCCTCAGGGGGGTCACCCCTCCACTTT. Protein product: CASSILEPSGGSPLHF.